The 2 T cell receptor beta chains given below trace back to one sample, sequenced in a study of T-cell memory formation after mild COVID-19. TCRdb analysed the 5' RACE reads with MiXCR anew, one entry per CDR3 protein. Found here are 40,000 or so distinct CDR3 sequences, 5.5% to 8.5% of them singletons; the top ten hold 0.79%. The sequenced sample was PBMCs or a T cell subset sorted from them (not recorded which). The origin of the receptors is an adult who had mild COVID-19 (a few samples of this study predate the infection). Cell type and time point are not known.

Only a few counts were recorded for this clonotype. This chain connects TRBV7-9 to TRBJ1-3, with 8 bases matching TRBD1. The CDR3 loop spans 15 amino acids. J was trimmed by 1 base and V by 6 bases; bases with no gene match: 5. Germline CDR1 SEHNR, CDR2 FQNEAQ (reference sequence). CDR3 in amino acids: CASRSDRGSGNTIYF. The CDR3 DNA reads as TGTGCCAGCAGATCCGACAGGGGTTCTGGAAACACCATATATTTT. Full variable domain (outside the CDR3, taken from reference TRBV7-9 and TRBJ1-3): DTGVSQNPRHKITKRGQNVTFRCDPISEHNRLYWYRQTLGQGPEFLTYFQNEAQLEKSRLLSDRFSAERPKGSFSTLEIQRTEQGDSAMYLCASRSDRGSGNTIYFGEGSWLTVV.

This clonotype was picked up a small number of times. V usage is TRBV6-1 and J usage is TRBJ1-1; D not certain. The CDR3 runs to 12 residues. V was shortened by 6 bases and J by 3 bases, with 8 bases between the two germline ends. Looked up from germline, CDR1 is MNHNS and CDR2 is SASEGT. The CDR3 coding sequence is TGTGCCAGCAGCTTATGGGACACTGAAGCTTTCTTT. Protein product: CASSLWDTEAFF.